This T cell receptor beta chain was recovered during a study of follicular helper T cells after annual influenza vaccination. Study background: Some donors were sampled over the 2013-2014, 2014-2015 and 2015-2016 vaccinations.

The protocol was immunoSEQ multiplex PCR, while the TCRdb copy is restricted to in-frame clones and leaves out a portion. This table has 10,000 or so clones, around four fifths appearing once. The time point here: 2014-2015 season, 7 days after vaccination. The germline V gene encodes CDR1 GTSNPN and CDR2 SVGIG (reference sequence). The CDR3 length is 14 residues. The junction had 3 bases not matched to a gene; V was cut back by 1 base and J by 2 bases. The chain combines TRBV30 with TRBJ2-7, with TRBD2 matching 9 bases. The material was CXCR5- memory CD4+ T cells sorted from blood, obtained 7 days after influenza vaccination. The TCR was taken from an adult who received the influenza vaccine. The CDR3 bases are TGTGCCTGGAGTGACCCTAGCGGGGCCTACGAGCAGTACTTC. This sequence encodes CAWSDPSGAYEQYF.